This TCR beta chain comes out of a study of T cells in localized non-small cell lung cancer. The ends lost 5 bases at V and 3 bases at J; junction bases unmatched: 3. The germline V gene has CDR1 SQVTM and CDR2 ANQGSEA. The CDR3 has 12 amino acids. The method was immunoSEQ multiplex PCR; TCRdb's version includes in-frame clones alone and lacks a portion of them. The profile shows about 1,200 clones, about a quarter of them singletons. This sequence was found in a man aged 40 to 70 with stage I lung adenocarcinoma. The sample consisted of normal lung tissue next to the tumor, taken before any cancer treatment. The chain employs TRBV29-1 and TRBJ1-2; 7 nucleotides match TRBD1. Here the CDR3 reads CSVRRGDYGYTF. CDR3 DNA: TGCAGCGTTCGCAGGGGGGACTATGGCTACACCTTC.